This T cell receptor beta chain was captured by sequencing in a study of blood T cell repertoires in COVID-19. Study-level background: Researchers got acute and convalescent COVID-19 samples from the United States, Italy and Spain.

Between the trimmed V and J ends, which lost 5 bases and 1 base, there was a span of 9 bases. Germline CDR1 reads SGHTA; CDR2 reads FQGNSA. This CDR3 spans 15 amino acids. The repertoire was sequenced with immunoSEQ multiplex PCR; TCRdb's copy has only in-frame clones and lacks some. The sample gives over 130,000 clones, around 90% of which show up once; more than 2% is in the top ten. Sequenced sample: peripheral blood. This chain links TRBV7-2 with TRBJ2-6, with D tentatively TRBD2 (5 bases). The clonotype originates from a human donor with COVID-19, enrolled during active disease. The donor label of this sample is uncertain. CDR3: CASSTEGSGANVLTF. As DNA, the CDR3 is TGTGCCAGCAGCACCGAGGGATCTGGGGCCAACGTCCTGACTTTC. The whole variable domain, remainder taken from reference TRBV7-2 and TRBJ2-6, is GAGVSQSPSNKVTEKGKDVELRCDPISGHTALYWYRQSLGQGLEFLIYFQGNSAPDKSGLPSDRFSAERTGGSVSTLTIQRTQQEDSAVYLCASSTEGSGANVLTFGAGSRLTVL.